The 28 T cell receptor beta chains below were found in one sample sequenced in a study of cytomegalovirus exposure and HLA in healthy donors. PCR was performed using 60 Vbeta and 13 Jbeta primers. The protocol was immunoSEQ multiplex PCR, while the TCRdb copy is restricted to in-frame clones and leaves out a portion. The data hold more than 100,000 clones, with 15% observed a single time. Sequenced: PBMCs. These receptors were taken from a woman younger than 30 in good health and CMV-seronegative.

This clone was observed a handful of times. The chain has TRBV6-6 and TRBJ2-7; perhaps TRBD2 as D (5 bases). The V end was cut by 11 bases, the J end by 3 bases, with 20 bases between. The CDR3 totals 14 residues. Germline V gene data show CDR1 as MNHNY and CDR2 as SVGAGI (reference sequence). This CDR3 reads CAPSPSGSYYEQYF. DNA for the CDR3: TGTGCCCCCTCCCCCTCGGGGTCGTACTACGAGCAGTACTTC.

V is TRBV5-1 and J is TRBJ2-7; D call uncertain. The V gene's germline CDR1 is SGHRS and CDR2 YFSETQ. Trimming took 1 base from V and 2 from J, leaving 7 bases between them. CDR3 length: 13 amino acids. The CDR3 region has the DNA TGCGCCAGCAGCTTGAAGCCCCCCTACGAGCAGTACTTC. Translating it yields CASSLKPPYEQYF. The full variable domain, completed using reference TRBV5-1 and TRBJ2-7, is KAGVTQTPRYLIKTRGQQVTLSCSPISGHRSVSWYQQTPGQGLQFLFEYFSETQRNKGNFPGRFSGRQFSNSRSEMNVSTLELGDSALYLCASSLKPPYEQYFGPGTRLTVT.

The rearrangement links TRBV7-2 to TRBJ1-5; D unclear. V lost 1 base and J lost 1, with 11 bases in between. Germline CDR1 is SGHTA and CDR2 is FQGNSA. This CDR3 region has 16 residues. The CDR3 here is CASSLDAGRSNQPQHF. The CDR3 nucleotides read TGTGCCAGCAGCTTAGATGCGGGTAGGAGCAATCAGCCCCAGCATTTT.

This clone has a handful of counts. This chain joins TRBV6-6 and TRBJ2-7, with 7 bases fitting TRBD1. CDR3 size: 14 residues. Germline V CDR1 and CDR2: MNHNY, SVGAGI (reference sequence). V dropped 5 bases and J dropped 3; count of bases not matched to a gene: 7. Written as DNA, the CDR3 is TGTGCCAGCAGTAGGGGGCCAGGGGGCTACGAGCAGTACTTC. This translates into CASSRGPGGYEQYF.

This clone was observed a few times. V usage is TRBV6-1 and J usage is TRBJ1-6, with D unclear. This CDR3 has 12 residues. V lost 8 bases and J 9 bases, leaving 11 bases between the germline ends. Germline-derived CDR1 and CDR2 are MNHNS and SASEGT. In nucleotides, the CDR3 is TGTGCCAGCCGAGGGAGAACTTCACCCCTCCACTTT. The encoded protein is CASRGRTSPLHF.

The CDR3 sequence is CASSLKGQDGEKLFF. As DNA, the CDR3 is TGCGCCAGCAGCTTGAAGGGACAGGACGGCGAAAAACTGTTTTTT. V and J are TRBV5-1 and TRBJ1-4, with 8 positions matching TRBD1. Germline V gives CDR1 SGHRS, CDR2 YFSETQ. The CDR3 loop spans 15 amino acids. V was clipped by 1 base and J by 8 bases; unmatched bases: 7.

J is TRBJ2-1 and V is TRBV28, with a possible D match to TRBD2 (7 bases). The germline V gene has CDR1 MDHEN and CDR2 SYDVKM. V lost 6 bases to trimming and J lost 1 base, with 19 bases between them. The CDR3 covers 17 residues. The CDR3 DNA follows: TGTGCCAGCAGCCTGGGGGGGCTAGCGGATTCCTACAATGAGCAGTTCTTC. It is translated as CASSLGGLADSYNEQFF.

This rearrangement joins TRBV27 to TRBJ1-1, with 7 bases lining up with TRBD1. Germline V gene sequence: CDR1 MNHEY, CDR2 SMNVEV (reference sequence). The CDR3 sequence is 13 residues long. After removal of 7 bases from V and 4 bases from J, the junction contained 6 bases not matched to a gene. The CDR3: CASKSGGATEAFF. CDR3 nucleotide sequence: TGTGCCAGCAAATCAGGGGGAGCCACTGAAGCTTTCTTT.

This clone was counted a few times. V gene TRBV6-4 combines with J gene TRBJ2-5; tentatively, D is TRBD1 (6 bases). The CDR3 spans 16 residues. CDR1 is MRHNA and CDR2 is SNTAGT in the germline V gene. Trimming pared 3 bases from V and 2 bases from J, leaving 16 bases between. The CDR3 nucleotides read TGTGCCAGCAGTGAGAGAGGTGGGGGCCAACAAGAGACCCAGTACTTC. It translates to CASSERGGGQQETQYF.

This clone was recorded many times. V usage is TRBV9 and J usage is TRBJ2-7, with TRBD1 as a possible D gene (6 bases). With 3 bases removed from V and 0 bases from J, the gap between germline ends came to 10 bases. The CDR3 loop spans 14 amino acids. Germline lookup yields CDR1 SGDLS and CDR2 YYNGEE. CDR3 amino acids: CASSGRDNSYEQYF. Here the CDR3 DNA reads TGTGCCAGCAGCGGCCGGGACAACTCCTACGAGCAGTACTTC.

This clone came up a few times. The V and J genes are TRBV9 and TRBJ2-5, with TRBD2 identical over 10 bases. The V segment lost 0 bases and the J segment 1 base; nucleotides outside the gene matches: 6. CDR1 and CDR2 (germline): SGDLS, YYNGEE. This CDR3 spans 17 amino acids. The CDR3 here is CASSVATSGGAQETQYF. As DNA, the CDR3 is TGTGCCAGCAGCGTAGCTACGAGCGGGGGGGCCCAAGAGACCCAGTACTTC.

In this sample, this clone turned up a few times. CDR3 sequence: CASSSGTVIPSYEQYF. In DNA form, the CDR3 reads TGTGCCAGCAGTTCCGGGACAGTTATTCCGAGTTACGAGCAGTACTTC. This chain uses TRBV28 with TRBJ2-7, with 7 bases fitting TRBD1. This CDR3 region has 16 residues. Unmatched junction bases numbered 13, after V lost 4 bases and J lost 4 bases. Germline V gene data show CDR1 as MDHEN and CDR2 as SYDVKM.

In DNA, the CDR3 is TGTGCCAGCAGCCAAATAGGGGGCGAGCAGTACTTC. Amino acids: CASSQIGGEQYF. The V and J genes are TRBV11-3 and TRBJ2-7; D perhaps matches TRBD1 (6 bases). V lost 5 bases to trimming and J lost 6 bases, with 11 bases between them. Germline-derived CDR1 and CDR2 are SGHNT and YENEEA. The CDR3 covers 12 residues.

The chain links TRBV27 to TRBJ2-7; D is perhaps TRBD1 (5 bases). The CDR3 spans 16 residues. V lost 3 bases and J lost 5, with 20 bases in between. CDR1 is MNHEY, CDR2 SMNVEV, per germline (reference sequence). Written as DNA, the CDR3 is TGTGCCAGCAGTTTCCTCATTACAGACAGTAAGGACGAGCAGTACTTC. It specifies CASSFLITDSKDEQYF.

The rearrangement links TRBV28 to TRBJ2-2; 7 bases are a match to TRBD2. The CDR3 has 16 residues. V gave up 3 bases and J gave up 6 bases; unmatched junction bases: 10. CDR1 MDHEN and CDR2 SYDVKM come from the germline V gene. The CDR3 reads CASSFRLALHSGELFF. In nucleotides, the CDR3 is TGTGCCAGCAGTTTCCGACTAGCCCTACACTCCGGGGAGCTGTTTTTT.

The V and J genes are TRBV5-1 and TRBJ2-1, with D possibly being TRBD1 (6 bases). V shed 5 bases and J shed 4 bases, with 13 bases lying between them. Germline assignment: CDR1 SGHRS and CDR2 YFSETQ. The CDR3 has 14 amino acids. CDR3 sequence reads: CASRQETGYNEQFF. CDR3 sequence (DNA): TGCGCCAGCAGGCAGGAGACAGGTTACAATGAGCAGTTCTTC. The whole variable domain, remainder taken from reference TRBV5-1 and TRBJ2-1, is KAGVTQTPRYLIKTRGQQVTLSCSPISGHRSVSWYQQTPGQGLQFLFEYFSETQRNKGNFPGRFSGRQFSNSRSEMNVSTLELGDSALYLCASRQETGYNEQFFGPGTRLTVL.

The V call is TRBV29-1, the J call TRBJ1-2; TRBD1 is a possible D gene (6 bases). The CDR3 runs to 14 residues. Trimming pared 4 bases from V and 5 bases from J, leaving 17 bases between. The germline CDR1 and CDR2 sequences are SQVTM and ANQGSEA. The CDR3 DNA reads TGCAGCGTTGTAGTTGGGGGCGCCCGGTATGGCTACACCTTC. Translated: CSVVVGGARYGYTF.

This chain connects TRBV7-2 to TRBJ2-7, with a possible D match to TRBD1 (6 bases). V lost 5 bases and J 6 bases, leaving 14 bases between the germline ends. The length of the CDR3 is 13 residues. The germline V gene encodes CDR1 SGHTA and CDR2 FQGNSA. CDR3 sequence reads: CASSPPGHLEQYF. In DNA form, the CDR3 reads TGTGCCAGCAGCCCGCCGGGACACCTCGAGCAGTACTTC.

The J gene is TRBJ2-7, the V gene TRBV5-5; 9 bases align to TRBD2. Germline V gene sequence: CDR1 SGHKS, CDR2 YYEKEE (reference sequence). The CDR3 is made up of 15 amino acids. The trim removed 3 bases at V and 2 bases at J, leaving 6 bases unmatched. CDR3 bases: TGTGCCAGCAGCTGGAGCGGGGGGCCCGCCTACGAGCAGTACTTC. It codes for CASSWSGGPAYEQYF.

This sequence joins TRBV5-1 and TRBJ2-1; TRBD2 aligns across 12 bases. Trimming cost V 1 base and J 6 bases; bases outside gene matches: 5. The CDR3 sequence is 16 residues long. Germline V CDR1 and CDR2: SGHRS, YFSETQ. CDR3 loop: CASSLPTSGRSNEQFF. The CDR3 region has the DNA TGCGCCAGCAGCTTGCCGACTAGCGGGAGAAGCAATGAGCAGTTCTTC.

This clone was observed a handful of times. The V call is TRBV7-8, the J call TRBJ2-7; 13 bases align to TRBD2. The V segment lost 8 bases and the J segment 4 bases; nucleotides outside the gene matches: 23. Germline V lookup: CDR1 SGHVS, CDR2 FQNEAQ. The CDR3 extends over 20 amino acids. DNA for the CDR3: TGTGCCAGCTCTGGAGGTCGGGGGGAGACTAGCGGGGGGAACAAATACGAGCAGTACTTC. Protein sequence: CASSGGRGETSGGNKYEQYF.

The CDR3 loop reads CASSRDRNSYGYTF. The CDR3 DNA reads as TGTGCCAGCAGCCGAGACAGGAACTCCTATGGCTACACCTTC. V gene TRBV6-5 combines with J gene TRBJ1-2, with D perhaps matching TRBD1 (6 bases). From germline, CDR1 is MNHEY and CDR2 SVGAGI. The V gene lost 6 bases and the J gene lost 4 bases, with 15 bases spanning the gap. The CDR3 runs to 14 residues.

The chain is built from TRBV4-3 and TRBJ1-1; D uncertain. The CDR3 is made up of 14 amino acids. CDR1 LGHNA and CDR2 YSLEER come from the germline V gene. V was shortened by 3 bases and J by 0 bases, with 8 bases between the two germline ends. The CDR3 region has the DNA TGCGCCAGCAGCCAGGGAGTTATGAACACTGAAGCTTTCTTT. It encodes CASSQGVMNTEAFF.

CDR3 protein: CASSSRNRDRAGNTIYF. Written as DNA, the CDR3 is TGTGCCAGCAGTTCAAGAAACCGGGACAGGGCTGGAAACACCATATATTTT. The chain couples TRBV28 to TRBJ1-3; TRBD1 aligns across 9 bases. V was clipped by 4 bases and J by 2 bases; unmatched bases: 9. CDR1 and CDR2 from the germline V gene are MDHEN and SYDVKM. The CDR3 runs 17 residues.

This clone was counted only a few times. This sequence joins TRBV27 and TRBJ2-7; D may be TRBD2 (6 bases). This CDR3 is built from 14 residues. Per the germline V gene, CDR1 is MNHEY and CDR2 is SMNVEV (reference sequence). Trimming took 2 bases from V and 4 from J, leaving 12 bases between them. CDR3: CASSLRDWGYEQYF. Here the CDR3 DNA reads TGTGCCAGCAGTTTAAGGGACTGGGGGTACGAGCAGTACTTC.

This clone was seen only a few times. This rearrangement joins TRBV5-1 to TRBJ2-3; D is undetermined. The V gene's germline CDR1 is SGHRS and CDR2 YFSETQ. The germline V and J ends were trimmed by 3 bases and 0 bases, with 17 bases remaining between them. CDR3 length equals 17 residues. As DNA, the CDR3 is TGCGCCAGCAGCTGGGTGTCGGCGGCTCCTAGCACAGATACGCAGTATTTT. Protein sequence: CASSWVSAAPSTDTQYF.

The V and J genes are TRBV4-1 and TRBJ2-7; TRBD2 matches at 7 bases. Germline-derived CDR1 and CDR2 are MGHRA and YSYEKL. CDR3 length: 15 amino acids. V shed 4 bases and J 0 bases; nucleotides not matched to a gene: 6. The CDR3 reads CASSLASGNSYEQYF. For the CDR3, the DNA is TGCGCCAGCAGCCTGGCTAGCGGCAACTCCTACGAGCAGTACTTC.

DNA of the CDR3: TGTGCCAGCCTAGGGGGCTTCTCCACAGATACGCAGTATTTT. Translation gives CASLGGFSTDTQYF. The genes are TRBV6-1 and TRBJ2-3, with TRBD1 matching 7 bases. V was clipped by 8 bases and J by 2 bases; unmatched bases: 7. From germline, CDR1 is MNHNS and CDR2 SASEGT. The length of the CDR3 is 14 residues.